This T cell receptor (beta chain) was identified during a study of PD-L1 blockade in urothelial cancer. Study at large: About 90% of the roughly 30 patients were men who had bladder-origin urothelial cancer. Once treatment had started, blood was analyzed at 3 weeks (second dose) and again at 6 weeks. Whole-study results and caveats: Where pretreatment blood TCR clonality fell below the median, better survival was predicted.

Some clones are missing from TCRdb's copy, which holds only in-frame ones; the method was immunoSEQ multiplex PCR. Of under 35,000 clones in the sample, 87% were seen once. As for this clone: Its matching antigen is unknown.

This CDR3 comprises 20 residues. V gave up 2 bases and J gave up 3 bases; unmatched junction bases: 20. Looked up from germline, CDR1 is GTSNPN and CDR2 is SVGIG (reference sequence). This receptor was taken from a man aged 50 to 60 with urothelial cancer. The V gene is TRBV30, the J gene TRBJ2-7; 12 bases align to TRBD2. This specimen consisted of PBMCs, obtained around atezolizumab (anti-PD-L1) treatment. CDR3 sequence reads: CAWSTRFQTSGRYHLYEQYF. CDR3 DNA: TGTGCCTGGAGTACTAGATTCCAGACTAGCGGGAGATACCATCTCTACGAGCAGTACTTC.